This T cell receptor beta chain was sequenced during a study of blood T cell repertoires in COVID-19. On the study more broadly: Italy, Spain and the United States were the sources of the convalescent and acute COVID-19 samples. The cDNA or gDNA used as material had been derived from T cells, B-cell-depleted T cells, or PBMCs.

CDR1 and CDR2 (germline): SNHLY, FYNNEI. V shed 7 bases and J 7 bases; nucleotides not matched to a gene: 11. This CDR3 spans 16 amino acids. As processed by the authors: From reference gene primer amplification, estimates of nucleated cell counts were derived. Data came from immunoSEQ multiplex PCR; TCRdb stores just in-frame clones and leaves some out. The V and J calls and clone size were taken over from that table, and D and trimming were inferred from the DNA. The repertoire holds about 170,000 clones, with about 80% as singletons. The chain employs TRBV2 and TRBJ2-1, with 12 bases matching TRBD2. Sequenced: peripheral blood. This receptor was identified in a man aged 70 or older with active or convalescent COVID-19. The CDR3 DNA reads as TGTGCCAGCAAACTTACCCTAGCGGGAGGGCGAAATGAGCAGTTCTTC. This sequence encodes CASKLTLAGGRNEQFF.